This T cell receptor beta chain was profiled in a study of blood T cell repertoires in COVID-19. Study-wide background: From T cells, B-cell-depleted T cells, or PBMCs came the material, which was cDNA or gDNA.

The data were produced by immunoSEQ multiplex PCR, yet TCRdb's version contains in-frame clones alone and is incomplete. The sample includes 48,000 or so clones, 90% of them seen just once. J lost 5 bases, V lost 6 bases, and 7 bases had no gene match. Per germline, CDR1 SQVTM and CDR2 ANQGSEA. This CDR3 is 13 amino acids long. The sequence was collected from a human donor in a cohort sampled during active COVID-19. Sample: peripheral blood. The chain couples TRBV29-1 to TRBJ1-1; the match to TRBD1 covers 9 bases. The CDR3 here is CSVRDRVLTEAFF. The CDR3 DNA reads as TGCAGCGTGAGGGACAGGGTGTTAACTGAAGCTTTCTTT.